Listed below are T cell receptor beta chains from one sample, sequenced in a study of CD8 T cells in Susac syndrome. Each CDR3 protein gets one entry after TCRdb re-called the immunoSEQ multiplex PCR reads with MiXCR. The sample lists about 90,000 distinct CDR3 sequences, over 80% seen once, with roughly 0.3% in the top ten. Sequenced sample: CD8+ T cells from PBMCs. The receptor source for this set is a human donor in good health. CDR3s leave out the opening cysteine and the closing phenylalanine or tryptophan. Each record gives: J gene, V gene, CDR3 protein.

J gene: TRBJ2-7
V gene: TRBV29-1
CDR3 protein: SVGGDRDVSYEQY

J gene: TRBJ2-5
V gene: TRBV7-7
CDR3 protein: ASSGGASGGGQETQY

J gene: TRBJ1-5
V gene: TRBV6-5
CDR3 protein: ASSPGQGYQPQH

J gene: TRBJ2-3
V gene: TRBV6-5
CDR3 protein: ASSPGLAGTAQY

J gene: TRBJ1-1
V gene: TRBV2
CDR3 protein: ASRGGQMNTEAF

J gene: TRBJ2-7
V gene: TRBV15
CDR3 protein: ATAGDGRYEQY

J gene: TRBJ1-2
V gene: TRBV7-6
CDR3 protein: ASSPLTETSYGYT

J gene: TRBJ1-1
V gene: TRBV19
CDR3 protein: ASFQTGGAGTEAF

J gene: TRBJ1-4
V gene: TRBV6-5
CDR3 protein: ASSLLGVKRENEKLF

J gene: TRBJ2-3
V gene: TRBV4-1
CDR3 protein: ASTAESTDTQY

J gene: TRBJ1-1
V gene: TRBV20-1
CDR3 protein: SARGARGETEAF

J gene: TRBJ2-6
V gene: TRBV5-8
CDR3 protein: ASSLVRVSGANVLT

J gene: TRBJ2-3
V gene: TRBV30
CDR3 protein: AWSHPGERGKDTQY

J gene: TRBJ2-7
V gene: TRBV15
CDR3 protein: ATSWTGPSSYEQY

J gene: TRBJ2-1
V gene: TRBV27
CDR3 protein: ASTFSGGSYNEQF

J gene: TRBJ2-3
V gene: TRBV11-2
CDR3 protein: ASSLTSGGDTQY

J gene: TRBJ2-2
V gene: TRBV29-1
CDR3 protein: SVEWGRGDTGELF

J gene: TRBJ1-1
V gene: TRBV29-1
CDR3 protein: SARWGGTEAF

J gene: TRBJ1-5
V gene: TRBV5-6
CDR3 protein: ASSLGGWPQH

J gene: TRBJ2-3
V gene: TRBV29-1
CDR3 protein: SVDHRAQQY

J gene: TRBJ1-4
V gene: TRBV12-5
CDR3 protein: ASGLAGAGEKLF

J gene: TRBJ2-7
V gene: TRBV20-1
CDR3 protein: SARPGTGSSYEQY

J gene: TRBJ1-2
V gene: TRBV12-3/TRBV12-4
CDR3 protein: ASSPDTLDRNYGYT

J gene: TRBJ2-2
V gene: TRBV5-6
CDR3 protein: ASSLGDSGELF

J gene: TRBJ2-4
V gene: TRBV6-1
CDR3 protein: ASSEARGGLKNIQY

J gene: TRBJ1-5
V gene: TRBV5-6
CDR3 protein: ASSSFSGTGVLGQPQH

J gene: TRBJ2-3
V gene: TRBV9
CDR3 protein: ASSVAISDTQY

J gene: TRBJ2-6
V gene: TRBV25-1
CDR3 protein: ASSAEEISGANVLT

J gene: TRBJ2-7
V gene: TRBV7-9
CDR3 protein: ASSLMDLQGSYEQY

J gene: TRBJ2-5
V gene: TRBV2
CDR3 protein: ASSPRLEETQY

J gene: TRBJ1-2
V gene: TRBV6-5
CDR3 protein: ASSYSRTGFYGYT

J gene: TRBJ2-1
V gene: TRBV20-1
CDR3 protein: SASSAGGYNEQF

J gene: TRBJ2-7
V gene: TRBV4-1
CDR3 protein: ASSPGEGYEQY

J gene: TRBJ1-1
V gene: TRBV19
CDR3 protein: ASRHLPGSEAF

J gene: TRBJ2-3
V gene: TRBV6-5
CDR3 protein: ASSYPGDTQY

J gene: TRBJ2-1
V gene: TRBV6-5
CDR3 protein: ASSSRLAGGYNEQF

J gene: TRBJ1-6
V gene: TRBV27
CDR3 protein: ASSPYPDTHSPLH

J gene: TRBJ1-4
V gene: TRBV7-6
CDR3 protein: ASSPGTGLEKLF

J gene: TRBJ2-7
V gene: TRBV29-1
CDR3 protein: SVEAPGGRDEQY

J gene: TRBJ1-2
V gene: TRBV18
CDR3 protein: ASSPAQGVNYGYT

J gene: TRBJ2-3
V gene: TRBV7-9
CDR3 protein: ASSSRERPDTQY

J gene: TRBJ2-5
V gene: TRBV15
CDR3 protein: ATSALRTESRETQY

J gene: TRBJ1-2
V gene: TRBV29-1
CDR3 protein: SVDFRGPGYT

J gene: TRBJ2-3
V gene: TRBV12-3/TRBV12-4
CDR3 protein: ASRIRGTDTQY

J gene: TRBJ2-6
V gene: TRBV7-7
CDR3 protein: ASSPSSGANVLT

J gene: TRBJ2-7
V gene: TRBV29-1
CDR3 protein: SVSTSGGRLHEQY

J gene: TRBJ2-7
V gene: TRBV29-1
CDR3 protein: SGRTSGSYEQY

J gene: TRBJ1-1
V gene: TRBV5-1
CDR3 protein: ASSPLSGGIERKAF

J gene: TRBJ2-7
V gene: TRBV27
CDR3 protein: ASRPTGGQGAYEQY

J gene: TRBJ1-4
V gene: TRBV4-2
CDR3 protein: ASSQGGDRPSEKLF

J gene: TRBJ1-1
V gene: TRBV30
CDR3 protein: AWSHLYGTNTEAF

J gene: TRBJ2-1
V gene: TRBV29-1
CDR3 protein: SVEDSGGPNEQF

J gene: TRBJ1-1
V gene: TRBV20-1
CDR3 protein: SARDQLNTEAF

J gene: TRBJ2-7
V gene: TRBV7-6
CDR3 protein: ASGPDGYEQY